This TCR beta chain was observed in a study of blood T cell repertoires in COVID-19. Study-level information: From the United States, Italy and Spain came samples of acute and convalescent COVID-19.

Germline V gene sequence: CDR1 LGHDT, CDR2 YNNKEL (reference sequence). V was pared by 4 bases and J by 5 bases, with 8 bases between. The CDR3 spans 12 residues. Generated by immunoSEQ multiplex PCR, the TCRdb table keeps only in-frame clones and is missing some. The sample contains about 36,000 clones, 75% to 90% of which appear only once. Specimen: peripheral blood. The origin of this receptor is a human donor in a cohort sampled during active or convalescent COVID-19. The donor label of this sample is uncertain. This chain connects TRBV3-1 (or the pseudogene TRBV3-2) to TRBJ1-2, with D possibly being TRBD1 (5 bases). CDR3 sequence reads: CASSLGVYGYTF. The CDR3 bases are TGTGCCAGCAGCCTAGGGGTTTATGGCTACACCTTC.